This T cell receptor beta chain was identified during a study of cytomegalovirus exposure and HLA in healthy donors. General observations from the study: It was reportedly the case that the classifier diagnosed cytomegalovirus status with high specificity and sensitivity.

Repertoires were generated with immunoSEQ multiplex PCR, while TCRdb's copy carries only in-frame clones and drops some. This table has about 240,000 clones, 70% to 90% appearing once. To note about this clone: The antigen is not known.

Germline V gives CDR1 SGHNT, CDR2 YYREEE (reference sequence). V was shortened by 0 bases and J by 3 bases, with 10 bases between the two germline ends. This CDR3 is 14 amino acids long. The chain is built from TRBV5-4 and TRBJ2-7; maybe TRBD2 (6 bases). Sequencing used PBMCs. The sequence came from a young woman in good health and CMV-seropositive. CDR3 loop: CASSLASDDYEQYF. In DNA form, the CDR3 reads TGTGCCAGCAGCTTGGCTAGCGATGACTACGAGCAGTACTTC.